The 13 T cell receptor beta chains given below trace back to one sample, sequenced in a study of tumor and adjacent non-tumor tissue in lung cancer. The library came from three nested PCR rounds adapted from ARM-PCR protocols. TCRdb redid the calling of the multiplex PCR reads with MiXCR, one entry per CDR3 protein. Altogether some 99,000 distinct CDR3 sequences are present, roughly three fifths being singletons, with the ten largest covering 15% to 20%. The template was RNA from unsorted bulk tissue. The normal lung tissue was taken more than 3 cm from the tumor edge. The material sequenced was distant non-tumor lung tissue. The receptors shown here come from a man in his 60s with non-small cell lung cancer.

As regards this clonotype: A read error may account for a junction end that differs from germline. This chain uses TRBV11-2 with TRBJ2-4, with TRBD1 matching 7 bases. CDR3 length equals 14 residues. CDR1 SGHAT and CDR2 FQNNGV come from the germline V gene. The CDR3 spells CASGLETGVSIQCF. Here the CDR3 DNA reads TGTGCCAGCGGCTTAGAAACAGGGGTGAGCATTCAGTGCTTC.

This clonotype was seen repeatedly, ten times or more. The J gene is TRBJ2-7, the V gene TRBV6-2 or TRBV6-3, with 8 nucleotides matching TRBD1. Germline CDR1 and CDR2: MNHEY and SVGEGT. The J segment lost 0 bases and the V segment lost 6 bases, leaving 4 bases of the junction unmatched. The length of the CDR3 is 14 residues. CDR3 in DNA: TGTGCCAGCAGGGAGCAGGGGGCCTCCTACGAGCAGTACTTC. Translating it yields CASREQGASYEQYF.

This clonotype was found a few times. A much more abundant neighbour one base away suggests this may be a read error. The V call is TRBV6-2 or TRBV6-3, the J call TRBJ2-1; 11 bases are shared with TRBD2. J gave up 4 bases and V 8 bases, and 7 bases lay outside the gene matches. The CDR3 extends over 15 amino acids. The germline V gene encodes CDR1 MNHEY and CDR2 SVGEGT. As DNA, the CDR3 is TGTGCCAGCGATTTAGCGGGAGGGCGTTACAATGAGCAGTTCTTC. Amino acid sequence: CASDLAGGRYNEQFF.

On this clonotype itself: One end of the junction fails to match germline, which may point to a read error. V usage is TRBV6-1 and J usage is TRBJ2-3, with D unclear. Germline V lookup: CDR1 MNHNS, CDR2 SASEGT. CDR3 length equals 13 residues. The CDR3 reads CAGSVVGLGTQYF. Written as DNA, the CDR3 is TGTGCCGGCAGTGTCGTGGGCTTAGGTACACAGTATTTT.

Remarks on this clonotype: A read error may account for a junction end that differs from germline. The chain's CDR3 is CANSLRNGNHPRRTEAFF. As DNA, the CDR3 is TGTGCCAACAGCTTACGGAACGGAAACCACCCTCGACGCACTGAAGCTTTCTTT. This chain uses TRBV11-3 with TRBJ1-1; D remains ambiguous. The CDR3 spans 18 residues. The germline V gene has CDR1 SGHNT and CDR2 YENEEA.

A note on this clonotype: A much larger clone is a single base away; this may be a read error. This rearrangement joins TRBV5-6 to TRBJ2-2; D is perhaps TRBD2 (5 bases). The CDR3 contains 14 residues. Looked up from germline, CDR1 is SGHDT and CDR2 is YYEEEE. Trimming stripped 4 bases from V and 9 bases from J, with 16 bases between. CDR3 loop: CASSPGLLGWELFF. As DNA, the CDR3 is TGTGCCAGCAGCCCCGGACTCTTAGGCTGGGAGCTGTTTTTT. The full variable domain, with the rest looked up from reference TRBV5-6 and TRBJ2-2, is DAGVTQSPTHLIKTRGQQVTLRCSPKSGHDTVSWYQQALGQGPQFIFQYYEEEERQRGNFPDRFSGHQFPNYSSELNVNALLLGDSALYLCASSPGLLGWELFFGEGSRLTVL.

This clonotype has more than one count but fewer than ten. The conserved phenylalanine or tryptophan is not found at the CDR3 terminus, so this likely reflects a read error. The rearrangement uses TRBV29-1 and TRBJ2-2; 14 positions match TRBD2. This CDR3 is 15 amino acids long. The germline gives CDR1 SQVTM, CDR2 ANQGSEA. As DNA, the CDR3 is TGCAGCGTTGGCGGGACTAGCGGGAGCACCAGGGAGCTGTTTTCT. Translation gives CSVGGTSGSTRELFS.

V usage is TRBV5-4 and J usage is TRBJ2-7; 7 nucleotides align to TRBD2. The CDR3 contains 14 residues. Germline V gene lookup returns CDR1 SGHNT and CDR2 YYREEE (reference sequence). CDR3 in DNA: TGTACAAGCAGCTCGTCTAGCGGCTACTATGAGCAGTACTTC. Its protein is CTSSSSSGYYEQYF.

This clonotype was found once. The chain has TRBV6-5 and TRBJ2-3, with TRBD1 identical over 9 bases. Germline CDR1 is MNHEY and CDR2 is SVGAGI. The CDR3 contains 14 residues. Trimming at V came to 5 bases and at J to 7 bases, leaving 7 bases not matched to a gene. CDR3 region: CASSAQGARYTQYF. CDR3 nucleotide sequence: TGTGCCAGCAGTGCACAGGGGGCGAGATATACGCAGTATTTT.

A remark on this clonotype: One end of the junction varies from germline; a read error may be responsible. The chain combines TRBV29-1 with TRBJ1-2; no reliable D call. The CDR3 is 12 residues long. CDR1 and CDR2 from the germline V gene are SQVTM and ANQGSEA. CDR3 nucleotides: TGCAACGTGGAAGAAAATAAGTATGGCTACATCTTC. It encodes CNVEENKYGYIF.

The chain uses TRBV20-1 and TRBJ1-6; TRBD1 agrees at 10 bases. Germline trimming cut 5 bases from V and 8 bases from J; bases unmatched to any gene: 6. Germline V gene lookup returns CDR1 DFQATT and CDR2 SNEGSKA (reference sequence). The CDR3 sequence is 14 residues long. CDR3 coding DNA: TGCAGTGCTGGGGACAGGGGAAATGATTCACCCCTCCACTTT. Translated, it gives CSAGDRGNDSPLHF.

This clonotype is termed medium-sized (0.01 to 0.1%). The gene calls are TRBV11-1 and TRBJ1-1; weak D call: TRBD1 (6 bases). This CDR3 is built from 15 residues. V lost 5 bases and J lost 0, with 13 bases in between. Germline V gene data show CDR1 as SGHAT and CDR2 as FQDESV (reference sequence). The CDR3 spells CASSPAGTMNTEAFF. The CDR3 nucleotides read TGTGCCAGCAGCCCGGCGGGGACAATGAACACTGAAGCTTTCTTT.

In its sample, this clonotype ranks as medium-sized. The CDR3 region is CASSLVTVGELFF. In nucleotides, the CDR3 is TGTGCCAGCAGCTTAGTCACAGTCGGGGAGCTGTTTTTT. The chain links TRBV11-3 to TRBJ2-2; no definite D call. The CDR3 contains 13 residues. V was shortened by 1 base and J by 7 bases, with 7 bases between the two germline ends. CDR1 and CDR2 (germline): SGHNT, YENEEA.